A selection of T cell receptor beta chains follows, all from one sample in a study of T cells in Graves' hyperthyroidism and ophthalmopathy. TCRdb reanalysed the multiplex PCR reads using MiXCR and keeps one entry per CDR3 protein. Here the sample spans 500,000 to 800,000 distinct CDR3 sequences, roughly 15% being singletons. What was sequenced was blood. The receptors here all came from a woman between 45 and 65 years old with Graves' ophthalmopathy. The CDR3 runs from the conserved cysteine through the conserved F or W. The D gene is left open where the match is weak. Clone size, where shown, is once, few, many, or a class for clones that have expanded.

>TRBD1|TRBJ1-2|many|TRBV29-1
TGCAGCGTTGAAGATCCTCCAGGGGGATATGGCTACACCTTC
CSVEDPPGGYGYTF
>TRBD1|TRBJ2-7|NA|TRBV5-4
TGTGCCAGCAGCTCCAAGACAGGGGTTGAGCAGTACTTC
CASSSKTGVEQYF
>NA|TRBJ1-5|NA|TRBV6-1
TGTGCCAGCAGTCCATACAGGGACCCTGGCAATCAGCCCCAGCATTTT
CASSPYRDPGNQPQHF
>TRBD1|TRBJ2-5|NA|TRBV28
TGTGCCAGCAATTCGACAGGGGCAGGGGAGACCCAGTACTTC
CASNSTGAGETQYF
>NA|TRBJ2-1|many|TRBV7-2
TGTGCCAGCAGCTTCACTAGCTTGTGGTTCTTC
CASSFTSLWFF
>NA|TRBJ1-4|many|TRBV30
TGTGCCTGGAGTGACTCGGGGGCGCTTAGGGAAAAACTGTTTTTT
CAWSDSGALREKLFF
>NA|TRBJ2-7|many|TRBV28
TGTGCCAGCAGTAAACCCCTCCCGGAGCAGTACTTC
CASSKPLPEQYF
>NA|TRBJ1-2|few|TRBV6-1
TGTGCCAGCAGAGACGCGGACAGAACCTATGGCTACACCTTC
CASRDADRTYGYTF
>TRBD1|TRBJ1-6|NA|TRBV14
TGTGCCAGCAGCCAGATAACAGGGGATAATTCACCCCTCCACTTT
CASSQITGDNSPLHF
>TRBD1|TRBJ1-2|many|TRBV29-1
TGCAGCGTTCCAGGACAGGGGTTTAGTGGCTACACCTTC
CSVPGQGFSGYTF
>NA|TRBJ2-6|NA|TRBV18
TGTGCCAGCTCACCACTAACCGCAGGTCTGAGCCCTGGGGCCAACGTCCTGACTTTC
CASSPLTAGLSPGANVLTF
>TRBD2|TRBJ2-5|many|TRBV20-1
TGCAGTGCTATAAACTTAGCGGGCGAAGAGACCCAGTACTTC
CSAINLAGEETQYF
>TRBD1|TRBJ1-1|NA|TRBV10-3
TGTGCCATCAGTGACAGGGGGGAGAACACTGAAGCTTTCTTT
CAISDRGENTEAFF
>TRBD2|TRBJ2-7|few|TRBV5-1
TGCGCCAGCAGCCCTTCCGGGCGGGAGGGCCTCGAGCAGTACTTC
CASSPSGREGLEQYF
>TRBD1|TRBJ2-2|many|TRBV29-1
TGCAGCGTTGGGACCCCGGGACAGGTGAACACCGGGGAGCTGTTTTTT
CSVGTPGQVNTGELFF
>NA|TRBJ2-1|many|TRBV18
TGTGCCAGCTCACCACCTACGGCAGGGATGGACAATGAGCAGTTCTTC
CASSPPTAGMDNEQFF
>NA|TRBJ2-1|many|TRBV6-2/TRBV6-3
TGTGCCAGCAGTACCCGGGACACGGGGTACAATGAGCAGTTCTTC
CASSTRDTGYNEQFF
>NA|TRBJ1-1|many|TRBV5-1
TGCGCCAGCAGCTTTACAGTTCCCATGAACACTGAAGCTTTCTTT
CASSFTVPMNTEAFF
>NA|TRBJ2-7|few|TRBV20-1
TGCAGTGCTAGGGACTATACTAGGGCGCCCTACGAGCAGTACTTC
CSARDYTRAPYEQYF
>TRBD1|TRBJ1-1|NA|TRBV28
TGTGCCAGCAGTATGAGACAGGGACGAGCTTTCTTT
CASSMRQGRAFF
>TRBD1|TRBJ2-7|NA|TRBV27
TGTGCCAGCAGTCCTACGGGACAGGAGAACGAGCAGTACTTC
CASSPTGQENEQYF
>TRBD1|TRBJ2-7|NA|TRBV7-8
TGTGCCAGCAGCTTAGGGGACAGATTCTACGAGCAGTACTTC
CASSLGDRFYEQYF
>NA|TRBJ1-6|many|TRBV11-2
TGTGCCAGCATGACTTTGAATAATTCACCCCTCCACTTT
CASMTLNNSPLHF
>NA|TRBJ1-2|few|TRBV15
TGTGCCACCAGCAACGAACGGGGTAGGGGGGGCTACACCTTC
CATSNERGRGGYTF
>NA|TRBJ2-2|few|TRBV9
TGTGCCAGCAGCCCCGGGGTACCGTTGAACACCGGGGAGCTGTTTTTT
CASSPGVPLNTGELFF
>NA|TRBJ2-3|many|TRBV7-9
TGTGCCAGCAGCCGGGACTCTCGAAGAGACTATACGCAGTATTTT
CASSRDSRRDYTQYF
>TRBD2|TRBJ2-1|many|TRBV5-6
TGTGCCAGCAGCTCTGGACTAGCGGGAGTGGTATGGGAGCAGTTCTTC
CASSSGLAGVVWEQFF
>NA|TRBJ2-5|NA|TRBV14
TGTGCCAGCAGCCAAGATGGAGGAGAGACCCAGTACTTC
CASSQDGGETQYF
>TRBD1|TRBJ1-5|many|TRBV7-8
TGTGCCAGCAGCTTAGTGTTCGGGACAGGGGACGCCACTAATCAGCCCCAGCATTTT
CASSLVFGTGDATNQPQHF
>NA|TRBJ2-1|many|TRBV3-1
TGTGCCAGCAGCCGTCAGGGGCCCGGGAGTTCCAAGGCGTCCTACAATGAGCAGTTCTTC
CASSRQGPGSSKASYNEQFF
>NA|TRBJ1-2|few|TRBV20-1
TGCAGTGCTGCACCCGGGCCAACCTATAACTACACCTTC
CSAAPGPTYNYTF
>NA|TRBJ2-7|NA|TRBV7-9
TGTGCCAGCAGCTTAGAAACCCGACAGCTCCCCTCCTACGAGCAGTGCTTC
CASSLETRQLPSYEQCF
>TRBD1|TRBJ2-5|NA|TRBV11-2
TGTGCCAGCAGCTTGGGGGCAGACAGGGCTTCCGAGACCCAGTACTTC
CASSLGADRASETQYF
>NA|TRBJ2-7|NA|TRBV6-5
TGTGCCAGCACGTTACGACGGGGCTCCTACGAGCAGTACTTC
CASTLRRGSYEQYF
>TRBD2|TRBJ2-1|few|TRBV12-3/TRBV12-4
TGTGCCAGCAGTTTATCTGCCGCTGCGGGAGGGTCCTACAATGAGCAGTTCTTC
CASSLSAAAGGSYNEQFF
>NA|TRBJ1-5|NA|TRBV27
TGTGCCAGCAGGCCCGGGGGAAGCAATCAGCCCCAGCATTTT
CASRPGGSNQPQHF
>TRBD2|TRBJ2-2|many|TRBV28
TGTGCCAGCAGTTTCAAATCGGGACTAGCCCCGAACACCGGGGAGCTGTTTTTT
CASSFKSGLAPNTGELFF
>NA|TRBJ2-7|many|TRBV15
TGTGCCACCAGCAGAGGTGGTAGCACGGAGCAGTACTTC
CATSRGGSTEQYF
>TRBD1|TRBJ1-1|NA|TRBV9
TGTGCCAGCGGGCCCGGGACAGGGAACACTGAAGCTTTCTTT
CASGPGTGNTEAFF
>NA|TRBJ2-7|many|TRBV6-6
TGTGCCAGCAGTTACGATAGCAGGCGATCTCACAATTACGAGCAGTACTTC
CASSYDSRRSHNYEQYF
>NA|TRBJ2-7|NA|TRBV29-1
TGCAGCGCCGGCGGATCCTACGAGCAGTACTTC
CSAGGSYEQYF